Presented here are 2 T cell receptor beta chains from one specimen sequenced in a study of cytomegalovirus exposure and HLA in healthy donors. PCR used 60 Vbeta primers and 13 Jbeta primers. This table comes from immunoSEQ multiplex PCR, and its TCRdb copy is limited to in-frame clones, with some not included. The sample records 130,000 to 150,000 clones, approximately 83% being singletons. The sequenced material came from PBMCs. These receptors all stem from a middle-aged man in good health and CMV-seropositive.

This CDR3 is CASSLGANEQFF. The CDR3 DNA reads as TGTGCCAGCAGCTTAGGGGCCAATGAGCAGTTCTTC. This chain connects TRBV7-3 to TRBJ2-1, with a possible D match to TRBD1 (5 bases). CDR1 and CDR2 (germline): SGHTA, FQGTGA. CDR3 size: 12 residues. The germline V and J ends were trimmed by 2 bases and 6 bases, with 5 bases remaining between them. Full variable domain (missing parts from reference TRBV7-3 and TRBJ2-1): GAGVSQTPSNKVTEKGKYVELRCDPISGHTALYWYRQSLGQGPEFLIYFQGTGAADDSGLPNDRFFAVRPEGSVSTLKIQRTERGDSAVYLCASSLGANEQFFGPGTRLTVL.

The J gene is TRBJ1-1, the V gene TRBV5-1, with 8 positions matching TRBD1. Looked up from germline, CDR1 is SGHRS and CDR2 is YFSETQ. V was pared by 3 bases and J by 0 bases, with 7 bases of the junction left unmatched. The CDR3 is 16 residues long. The CDR3 region has the DNA TGCGCCAGCAGCTGGAAACTGGACAGGGTGAACACTGAAGCTTTCTTT. Amino acids: CASSWKLDRVNTEAFF.